This T cell receptor beta chain stems from a study of blood T cells in healthy people across ages. Regarding the study as a whole: Estimated diversity, derived from one million T cells, was regarded as an underestimate. Higher diversity, along with more naive CD4+ cells, distinguished long-lived donors from aged donors. Across the age range, TCR beta diversity per million T cells fell in a roughly linear way.

For this clonotype: What it binds is not known.

Primed by a sample-barcoded 5' primer and a J-beta primer mix, a second PCR proceeded for roughly 7 to 12 cycles. TCRdb re-called the 5' RACE reads with MiXCR, one entry per CDR3 protein. The profile shows 600,000 to 800,000 distinct CDR3 sequences, roughly 21% of them singletons. V was cut by 0 bases and J by 2 bases, with 10 bases left in between. This CDR3 has 15 amino acids. Germline loops: CDR1 LNHNV, CDR2 YYDKDF (reference sequence). The receptor was derived from a man aged 65 to 85 in good health. The sequenced sample was blood. This chain uses TRBV15 with TRBJ1-1, with D maybe TRBD1 (5 bases). This CDR3 reads CATSRDQGGNTEAFF. The CDR3, as DNA: TGTGCCACCAGCAGAGATCAGGGTGGCAACACTGAAGCTTTCTTT. Full variable domain (outside the CDR3, taken from reference TRBV15 and TRBJ1-1): DAMVIQNPRYQVTQFGKPVTLSCSQTLNHNVMYWYQQKSSQAPKLLFHYYDKDFNNEADTPDNFQSRRPNTSFCFLDIRSPGLGDTAMYLCATSRDQGGNTEAFFGQGTRLTVV.